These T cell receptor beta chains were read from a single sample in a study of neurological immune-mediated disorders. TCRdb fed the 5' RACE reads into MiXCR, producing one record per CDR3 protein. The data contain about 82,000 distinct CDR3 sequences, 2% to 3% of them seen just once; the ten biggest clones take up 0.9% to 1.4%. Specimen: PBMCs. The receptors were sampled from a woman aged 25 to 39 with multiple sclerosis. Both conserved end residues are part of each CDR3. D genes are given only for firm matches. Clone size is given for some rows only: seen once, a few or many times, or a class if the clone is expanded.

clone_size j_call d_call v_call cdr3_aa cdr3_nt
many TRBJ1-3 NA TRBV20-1 CSATSAGSGNTIYF TGCAGTGCCACTTCAGCAGGCTCTGGAAACACCATATATTTT
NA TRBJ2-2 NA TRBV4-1 CASSPRHGLNTGELFF TGCGCCAGCAGCCCGCGACACGGGTTGAACACCGGGGAGCTGTTTTTT
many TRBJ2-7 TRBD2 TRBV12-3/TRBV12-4 CASRGSGIYEQYF TGTGCCAGCAGGGGTAGCGGGATTTACGAGCAGTACTTC
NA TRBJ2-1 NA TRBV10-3 CAISGRNEQFF TGTGCCATCAGTGGGCGGAATGAGCAGTTCTTC
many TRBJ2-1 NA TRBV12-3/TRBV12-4 CASSPLGRAQFF TGTGCCAGCAGTCCCCTAGGTAGGGCGCAGTTCTTC
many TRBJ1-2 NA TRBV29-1 CSVLDSVPGYTF TGCAGCGTCCTGGACAGTGTACCTGGCTACACCTTC
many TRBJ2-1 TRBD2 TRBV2 CASSGLAGRYNEQFF TGTGCCAGCTCGGGTCTAGCGGGACGTTACAATGAGCAGTTCTTC
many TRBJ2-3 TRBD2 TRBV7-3 CASSSGLAGFTDTQYF TGTGCCAGCAGCTCGGGACTAGCGGGGTTCACAGATACGCAGTATTTT
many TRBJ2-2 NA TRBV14 CASEKGLTGELFF TGTGCCAGCGAAAAGGGCCTCACCGGGGAGCTGTTTTTT
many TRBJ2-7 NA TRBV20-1 CSAWGSVDYEQYF TGCAGTGCTTGGGGGAGCGTTGACTACGAGCAGTACTTC
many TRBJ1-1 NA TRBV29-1 CSVEGGVLGLGTEAFF TGCAGCGTTGAGGGCGGAGTGCTGGGGCTTGGCACTGAAGCTTTCTTT
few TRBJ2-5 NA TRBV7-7 CASSSTHPETQYF TGTGCCAGCAGCTCGACTCACCCAGAGACCCAGTACTTC
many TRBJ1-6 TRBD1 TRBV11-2 CASSAAGTVSPLHF TGTGCCAGCAGCGCAGCCGGGACAGTTTCACCCCTCCACTTT
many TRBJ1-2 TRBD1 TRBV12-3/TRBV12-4 CASSLTGQPNYGYTF TGTGCCAGCAGTTTGACGGGACAGCCTAACTATGGCTACACCTTC
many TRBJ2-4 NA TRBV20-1 CSVPDFPLAKNIQYF TGCAGTGTCCCGGACTTCCCTCTAGCCAAAAACATTCAGTACTTC
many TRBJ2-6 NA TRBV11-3 CASSLGETVSGANVLTF TGTGCCAGCAGCTTAGGGGAAACCGTTTCCGGGGCCAACGTCCTGACTTTC
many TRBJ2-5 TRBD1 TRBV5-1 CASSTGQGTSETQYF TGCGCCAGCAGCACCGGACAGGGAACCTCTGAGACCCAGTACTTC
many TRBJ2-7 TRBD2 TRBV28 CASSLAGEGHEQYF TGTGCCAGCAGTTTAGCGGGGGAGGGCCACGAGCAGTACTTC
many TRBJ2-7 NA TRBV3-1 CASTPTGSYEQYF TGTGCCAGCACCCCCACGGGGTCCTACGAGCAGTACTTC
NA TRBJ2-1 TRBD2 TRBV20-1 CSARAGLATEQFF TGCAGTGCTAGGGCGGGACTAGCGACTGAGCAGTTCTTC
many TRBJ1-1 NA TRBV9 CASSVDFEHTEAFF TGTGCCAGCAGCGTAGATTTCGAACACACTGAAGCTTTCTTT
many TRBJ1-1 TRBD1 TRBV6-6 CASSYTDRVNTEAFF TGTGCCAGCAGTTACACAGACAGGGTGAACACTGAAGCTTTCTTT
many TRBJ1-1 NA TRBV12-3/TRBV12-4 CASSDLGGSNTEAFF TGTGCCAGCAGTGACCTCGGGGGCTCGAACACTGAAGCTTTCTTT
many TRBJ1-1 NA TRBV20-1 CSARVSGRGAFF TGCAGTGCTAGAGTTTCAGGGCGAGGAGCTTTCTTT
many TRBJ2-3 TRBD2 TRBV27 CASRPRTSGRPGENF TGTGCCAGCCGCCCCCGGACTAGCGGGAGGCCCGGCGAAAATTTT
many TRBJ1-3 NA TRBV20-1 CSAPAASGNTIYF TGCAGTGCTCCAGCGGCTTCTGGAAACACCATATATTTT
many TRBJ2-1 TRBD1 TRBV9 CASSEGGQGSYNEQFF TGTGCCAGCAGCGAGGGAGGACAGGGCTCCTACAATGAGCAGTTCTTC
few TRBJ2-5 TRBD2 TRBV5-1 CASSPGGGEETQYF TGCGCCAGCAGCCCTGGGGGGGGAGAAGAGACCCAGTACTTC
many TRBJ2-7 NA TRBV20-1 CSAPRGERYEQYF TGCAGTGCTCCAAGGGGGGAGCGCTACGAGCAGTACTTC
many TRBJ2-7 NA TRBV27 CASSFLGSPEQYF TGTGCCAGCAGTTTCCTGGGGAGTCCGGAGCAGTACTTC
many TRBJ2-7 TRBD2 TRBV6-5 CASRQRGSGFTYEQYF TGTGCCAGCAGACAACGAGGTAGCGGGTTTACCTACGAGCAGTACTTC
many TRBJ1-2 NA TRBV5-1 CASSSAGGQNYGYTF TGCGCCAGCAGCTCAGCCGGAGGACAGAACTATGGCTACACCTTC
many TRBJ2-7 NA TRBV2 CASRDSYTYEQYF TGTGCCAGCAGGGACAGCTACACATACGAGCAGTACTTC
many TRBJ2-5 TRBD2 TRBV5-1 CASSLVPAGGPETQYF TGCGCCAGCAGCTTGGTTCCAGCGGGAGGGCCAGAGACCCAGTACTTC
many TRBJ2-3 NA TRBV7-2 CASSLRSASTDTQYF TGTGCCAGCAGCTTACGGTCGGCTAGCACAGATACGCAGTATTTT
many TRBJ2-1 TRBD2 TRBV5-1 CASSLYTGGVTGIYNEQFF TGCGCCAGCAGCTTGTATACCGGGGGGGTTACCGGGATCTACAATGAGCAGTTCTTC
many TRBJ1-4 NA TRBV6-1 CASSERGSATNEKLFF TGTGCCAGCAGTGAAAGGGGTTCAGCAACTAATGAAAAACTGTTTTTT
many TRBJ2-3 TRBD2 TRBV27 CASSLSFASGRADTQYF TGTGCCAGCAGTTTATCGTTTGCTAGCGGGAGAGCAGATACGCAGTATTTT
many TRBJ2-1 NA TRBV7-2 CASSLQIRPGSGEQFF TGTGCCAGCAGCTTACAAATTCGTCCAGGGTCGGGTGAGCAGTTCTTC
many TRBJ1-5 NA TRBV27 CASRSVSGVGNQPQHF TGTGCCAGCAGGTCCGTCTCAGGGGTCGGCAATCAGCCCCAGCATTTT
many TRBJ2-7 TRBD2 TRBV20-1 CSARGGAGGPLGYEQYF TGCAGTGCTAGAGGCGGGGCGGGAGGGCCCTTGGGCTACGAGCAGTACTTC
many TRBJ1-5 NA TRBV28 CATTLPRSQPQHF TGTGCCACCACGCTTCCTCGGAGTCAGCCCCAGCATTTT
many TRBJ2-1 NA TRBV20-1 CSARDRPTRPIEQFF TGCAGTGCTAGAGATCGACCAACTCGCCCCATTGAGCAGTTCTTC
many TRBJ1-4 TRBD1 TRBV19 CASRDRVNEKLFF TGTGCCAGTAGGGACAGGGTCAATGAAAAACTGTTTTTT
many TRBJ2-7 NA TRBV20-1 CSARAEPPSSYEQYF TGCAGTGCTAGGGCTGAACCCCCGAGCTCCTACGAGCAGTACTTC
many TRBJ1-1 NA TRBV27 CASSLAGRYTEAFF TGTGCCAGCAGTTTGGCCGGAAGGTACACTGAAGCTTTCTTT
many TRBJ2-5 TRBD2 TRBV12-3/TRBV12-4 CASRNWGLAGGETQYF TGTGCCAGCAGAAACTGGGGACTAGCGGGAGGAGAGACCCAGTACTTC
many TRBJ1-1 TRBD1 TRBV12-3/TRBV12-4 CASSMDRGLTEAFF TGTGCCAGCAGTATGGACAGGGGTTTGACTGAAGCTTTCTTT
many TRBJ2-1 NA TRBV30 CAWAYLNEQFF TGTGCCTGGGCCTACCTCAATGAGCAGTTCTTC
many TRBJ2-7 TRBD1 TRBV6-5 CASRPTGTAYEQYF TGTGCCAGCAGACCGACAGGGACCGCTTACGAGCAGTACTTC
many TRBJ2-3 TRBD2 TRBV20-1 CSAPRGSGTSGDTQYF TGCAGTGCTCCTCGCGGGAGCGGGACTTCTGGAGATACGCAGTATTTT
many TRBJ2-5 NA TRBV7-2 CASSPFRGETQYF TGTGCCAGCAGCCCCTTCCGGGGAGAGACCCAGTACTTC
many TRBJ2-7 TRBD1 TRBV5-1 CASSLGSRTGNEQYF TGCGCCAGCAGCTTGGGATCCCGGACAGGGAACGAGCAGTACTTC
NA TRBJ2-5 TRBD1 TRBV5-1 CASSLDGQAQETQYF TGCGCCAGCAGCTTGGACGGACAGGCCCAAGAGACCCAGTACTTC
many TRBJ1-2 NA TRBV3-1 CASSQERGRGYTF TGTGCCAGCAGCCAAGAAAGAGGGCGGGGCTACACCTTC
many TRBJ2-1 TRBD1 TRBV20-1 CSATGATGDTYNEQFF TGCAGTGCTACAGGAGCCACAGGGGATACCTACAATGAGCAGTTCTTC
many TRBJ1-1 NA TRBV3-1 CASSQDRMNTEAFF TGTGCCAGCAGCCAAGATAGGATGAACACTGAAGCTTTCTTT
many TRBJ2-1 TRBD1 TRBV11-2 CASSHLGTGSYNEQFF TGTGCCAGCAGCCACCTAGGGACAGGCTCCTACAATGAGCAGTTCTTC
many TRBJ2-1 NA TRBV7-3 CASSLNVGKYNEQFF TGTGCCAGCAGCTTAAATGTGGGGAAATACAATGAGCAGTTCTTC
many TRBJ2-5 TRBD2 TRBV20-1 CSAPRRLAGETQYF TGCAGTGCCCCCCGGAGACTAGCGGGAGAGACCCAGTACTTC